This T cell receptor (beta chain) was sequenced during a study of human T cells and chemical hapten exposure. This clonotype was seen repeatedly, ten times or more. V gave up 5 bases and J gave up 5 bases; unmatched junction bases: 3. The CDR3 runs 11 residues. Per germline, CDR1 SQVTM and CDR2 ANQGSEA. Single cDNA molecules in the library carried unique molecular identifiers attached during preparation. Each CDR3 protein is one row after TCRdb ran MiXCR on the RACE reads. This sample has 55,000 to 75,000 distinct CDR3 sequences, with 9.5% to 15% found just once. Time point given: patch test 3, about 24 weeks after DPC sensitization. Treatment given: therapeutic diphenylcyclopropenone sensitization with weekly scalp DPC.

J is TRBJ2-7 and V is TRBV29-1; 7 positions agree with TRBD1. This specimen consisted of whole blood, obtained in connection with sensitization to the hapten diphenylcyclopropenone (DPC). This clonotype was obtained from a man aged 25 to 45 with alopecia areata. Some clones in this sample may be carry-over from other donors' samples. CDR3 coding DNA: TGCAGCGTTTCGACAGGGAACGAGCAGTACTTC. It encodes CSVSTGNEQYF.